The 23 T cell receptor beta chains in this list originate from one sample, sequenced in a study of T cell responses to AZD1222 COVID-19 vaccine. Assay: immunoSEQ multiplex PCR; the TCRdb copy retains only in-frame clones and omits some. The sample includes about 150,000 clones, 70% to 90% of them seen just once. This specimen consisted of peripheral blood, obtained 28 days after the second AZD1222 dose. These receptors were taken from an adult who received the AZD1222 COVID-19 vaccine.

The chain couples TRBV7-9 to TRBJ2-2, with a possible D match to TRBD2 (6 bases). V shed 5 bases and J shed 4 bases, with 14 bases lying between them. Germline lookup yields CDR1 SEHNR and CDR2 FQNEAQ (reference sequence). CDR3 length: 15 residues. CDR3 protein: CASSRRLVSTGELFF. The CDR3 coding sequence is TGTGCCAGCAGCCGCAGACTAGTTTCCACCGGGGAGCTGTTTTTT.

The genes are TRBV19 and TRBJ1-5; D gene unclear. CDR3 length equals 14 residues. V lost 3 bases and J 0 bases, leaving 6 bases between the germline ends. Germline CDR1 and CDR2: LNHDA and SQIVND (reference sequence). The CDR3 is CASSMWDSNQPQHF. The CDR3 DNA is TGTGCCAGTAGTATGTGGGATAGCAATCAGCCCCAGCATTTT.

V gene TRBV7-6 combines with J gene TRBJ2-5; the D is unclear. This CDR3 comprises 12 residues. V was trimmed by 5 bases and J by 9 bases, leaving 13 bases between them. From germline, CDR1 is SGHVS and CDR2 FNYEAQ. The CDR3 sequence: CASSPEAPPQYF. CDR3 DNA sequence: TGTGCCAGCAGCCCAGAAGCGCCCCCCCAGTACTTC.

This clone was seen only once. As DNA, the CDR3 is TGTGCCAGCAGCCTGGAGGGACAGACTAACCGGGGAGGCTACACCTTC. It codes for CASSLEGQTNRGGYTF. The rearrangement joins TRBV5-6 to TRBJ1-2; 7 bases agree with TRBD1. Trimming removed 4 bases from V and 8 bases from J; junction bases left unmatched: 17. The CDR3 has 16 residues. Germline V gene sequence: CDR1 SGHDT, CDR2 YYEEEE. Using reference TRBV5-6 and TRBJ1-2 for the parts outside the CDR3, the full variable domain is DAGVTQSPTHLIKTRGQQVTLRCSPKSGHDTVSWYQQALGQGPQFIFQYYEEEERQRGNFPDRFSGHQFPNYSSELNVNALLLGDSALYLCASSLEGQTNRGGYTFGSGTRLTVV.

The chain has TRBV5-8 and TRBJ2-2, with 7 nucleotides matching TRBD1. The CDR3 spans 17 residues. J lost 4 bases, V lost 4 bases, and 13 bases had no gene match. CDR1 and CDR2 (germline): SGHTS, YDEGEE. Written as DNA, the CDR3 is TGTGCCAGCAGCAGAAACCGGGACAGCCGCCTCACCGGGGAGCTGTTTTTT. Encoded protein: CASSRNRDSRLTGELFF.

The chain combines TRBV5-1 with TRBJ2-2; no clear D gene. The ends were cut back, 4 bases at V and 6 bases at J, with 10 bases in the middle. CDR3 length: 13 residues. Germline V gives CDR1 SGHRS, CDR2 YFSETQ. CDR3 DNA sequence: TGCGCCAGCAGCCATGGCAGCCCCGGGGAGCTGTTTTTT. Translating gives CASSHGSPGELFF.

The J gene is TRBJ1-2, the V gene TRBV3-1 (or the pseudogene TRBV3-2); D gene ambiguous. Germline V CDR1 and CDR2: LGHDT, YNNKEL (reference sequence). CDR3 length: 15 residues. The germline V and J ends were trimmed by 3 bases and 4 bases, with 15 bases remaining between them. The CDR3 region is CASSQLSSRLYGYTF. DNA for the CDR3: TGTGCCAGCAGCCAGTTATCTTCTCGGCTCTATGGCTACACCTTC.

This chain connects TRBV11-2 to TRBJ2-1; TRBD2 might be the D (7 bases). CDR1 SGHAT and CDR2 FQNNGV come from the germline V gene. V was clipped by 4 bases and J by 4 bases, with 20 bases between them. The CDR3 is 17 amino acids. CDR3 nucleotides: TGTGCCAGCAGCTCCCGAGGTGCGGGGGCAAGGTACAATGAGCAGTTCTTC. Translated: CASSSRGAGARYNEQFF.

V usage is TRBV11-2 and J usage is TRBJ1-2, with a weak D call TRBD1 (5 bases). The CDR3 length is 15 residues. CDR1 and CDR2 (germline): SGHAT, FQNNGV. V was shortened by 6 bases and J by 0 bases, with 14 bases between the two germline ends. The CDR3 sequence: CASRHDSSANYGYTF. The CDR3 region has the DNA TGTGCCAGCAGGCATGACAGCTCCGCTAACTATGGCTACACCTTC.

V is TRBV12-3 or TRBV12-4 and J is TRBJ2-1; no clear D gene. The CDR3 is 11 amino acids. Trimming shortened V by 1 base and J by 10 bases, and 5 bases separated the two germline ends. The CDR3 reads CASSLVWEQFF. The CDR3 DNA reads as TGTGCCAGCAGTTTAGTTTGGGAGCAGTTCTTC.

This rearrangement joins TRBV11-2 to TRBJ1-6; 7 bases map to TRBD1. Germline V CDR1 and CDR2: SGHAT, FQNNGV. Trimming removed 5 bases from V and 8 bases from J; junction bases left unmatched: 9. This CDR3 is built from 15 residues. The CDR3 protein is CASSLDGTVYSPLHF. CDR3 in DNA: TGTGCCAGCAGCCTCGACGGGACAGTTTATTCACCCCTCCACTTT.

The rearrangement links TRBV5-1 to TRBJ1-2; a weak D match, TRBD1 (6 bases). V shed 3 bases and J shed 8 bases, with 26 bases lying between them. From germline, CDR1 is SGHRS and CDR2 YFSETQ. CDR3 length: 17 amino acids. Written as DNA, the CDR3 is TGCGCCAGCAGCTCGGGGGCCAGAGGGGTAACCGTAGAGGGCTACACCTTC. Amino acids: CASSSGARGVTVEGYTF.

This chain links TRBV12-3 or TRBV12-4 with TRBJ2-7; the match to TRBD1 covers 11 bases. The CDR3 has 13 residues. V trimming: 7 bases; J trimming: 6 bases; junction bases outside the gene matches: 5. The CDR3 here is CASNRDRGAEQYF. The CDR3, as DNA: TGTGCCAGCAATCGGGACAGGGGGGCCGAGCAGTACTTC.

The chain employs TRBV19 and TRBJ2-5, with D unresolved. V lost 8 bases and J 5 bases, leaving 15 bases between the germline ends. Germline CDR1 is LNHDA and CDR2 is SQIVND (reference sequence). The CDR3 length is 13 residues. CDR3 region: CASARSIVETQYF. CDR3 DNA: TGTGCCAGTGCCCGTTCGATCGTCGAGACCCAGTACTTC.

CDR3 loop: CASSLDTNTGELFF. The CDR3 nucleotides read TGCGCCAGCAGCTTGGATACGAACACCGGGGAGCTGTTTTTT. The rearrangement joins TRBV5-1 to TRBJ2-2; D unresolved. The CDR3 loop spans 14 amino acids. Germline V lookup: CDR1 SGHRS, CDR2 YFSETQ. The V and J ends lost 0 bases and 0 bases respectively, with 3 bases between them.

The genes are TRBV29-1 and TRBJ1-1, with 9 nucleotides matching TRBD1. CDR3 length equals 17 residues. Trimming cost V 4 bases and J 3 bases; bases outside gene matches: 15. Germline V CDR1 and CDR2: SQVTM, ANQGSEA. The CDR3 loop is CSVAGALYRGPDTEAFF. In nucleotides, the CDR3 is TGCAGCGTTGCTGGGGCCCTTTACAGGGGGCCAGACACTGAAGCTTTCTTT.

V and J are TRBV7-2 and TRBJ1-6; D remains ambiguous. V was clipped by 1 base and J by 10 bases, with 17 bases between them. The CDR3 runs 16 residues. CDR1 is SGHTA, CDR2 FQGNSA, per germline. CDR3 nucleotide sequence: TGTGCCAGCAGCTTAGAATCTCTTGGTCCCATGTCACCCCTCCACTTT. Translating it yields CASSLESLGPMSPLHF. Complete variable domain (other parts from reference TRBV7-2 and TRBJ1-6): GAGVSQSPSNKVTEKGKDVELRCDPISGHTALYWYRQSLGQGLEFLIYFQGNSAPDKSGLPSDRFSAERTGGSVSTLTIQRTQQEDSAVYLCASSLESLGPMSPLHFGNGTRLTVT.

The chain is built from TRBV7-2 and TRBJ2-7; 7 bases map to TRBD1. After removal of 1 base from V and 10 bases from J, the junction contained 4 bases not matched to a gene. Germline CDR1 SGHTA, CDR2 FQGNSA. The CDR3 covers 12 residues. In DNA form, the CDR3 reads TGTGCCAGCAGCTTAGATTCAGGGGGACAGTACTTC. Translated, it gives CASSLDSGGQYF.

The chain recombines TRBV4-1 with TRBJ2-1, with TRBD2 identical over 7 bases. The CDR3 is 14 amino acids. The V segment lost 5 bases and the J segment 2 bases; nucleotides outside the gene matches: 3. Germline lookup yields CDR1 MGHRA and CDR2 YSYEKL. Written as DNA, the CDR3 is TGCGCCAGCAGCAGGACTAGTGCCTACAATGAGCAGTTCTTC. It translates to CASSRTSAYNEQFF.

The chain carries TRBV5-5 and TRBJ2-7, with 7 bases identical to TRBD1. CDR3 size: 16 residues. Per the germline V gene, CDR1 is SGHKS and CDR2 is YYEKEE (reference sequence). V dropped 0 bases and J dropped 0; count of bases not matched to a gene: 6. In DNA form, the CDR3 reads TGTGCCAGCAGCTTGGCCTGGGACAGAAGCTCCTACGAGCAGTACTTC. Amino acids: CASSLAWDRSSYEQYF. Full variable domain (outside the CDR3, taken from reference TRBV5-5 and TRBJ2-7): DAGVTQSPTHLIKTRGQQVTLRCSPISGHKSVSWYQQVLGQGPQFIFQYYEKEERGRGNFPDRFSARQFPNYSSELNVNALLLGDSALYLCASSLAWDRSSYEQYFGPGTRLTVT.

This clone was picked up one time. The gene calls are TRBV4-1 and TRBJ2-7, with 8 bases that match TRBD1. This CDR3 region has 17 residues. The V and J ends lost 0 bases and 2 bases, in that order; junction bases with no gene match: 9. Germline loops: CDR1 MGHRA, CDR2 YSYEKL. The CDR3 nucleotides are TGCGCCAGCAGCCAAGATGTGCCGGGACAGGCGCCCTACGAGCAGTACTTC. Protein: CASSQDVPGQAPYEQYF.

The J gene is TRBJ2-3, the V gene TRBV19; possible D gene TRBD1, 5 bases. Trimming took off 5 bases at V and 4 bases at J, with 10 bases between the two ends. CDR3 length: 13 amino acids. Germline V gene sequence: CDR1 LNHDA, CDR2 SQIVND (reference sequence). CDR3: CASSVLGADTQYF. CDR3 sequence (DNA): TGTGCCAGTAGTGTCCTAGGGGCAGATACGCAGTATTTT.

The chain carries TRBV6-2 or TRBV6-3 and TRBJ1-3; perhaps TRBD1 as D (5 bases). The CDR3 loop spans 13 amino acids. Germline V gives CDR1 MNHEY, CDR2 SVGEGT. V lost 6 bases and J lost 1, with 7 bases in between. CDR3 sequence (DNA): TGTGCCAGCAGCCAGGGATCTGGAAACACCATATATTTT. Protein sequence: CASSQGSGNTIYF.